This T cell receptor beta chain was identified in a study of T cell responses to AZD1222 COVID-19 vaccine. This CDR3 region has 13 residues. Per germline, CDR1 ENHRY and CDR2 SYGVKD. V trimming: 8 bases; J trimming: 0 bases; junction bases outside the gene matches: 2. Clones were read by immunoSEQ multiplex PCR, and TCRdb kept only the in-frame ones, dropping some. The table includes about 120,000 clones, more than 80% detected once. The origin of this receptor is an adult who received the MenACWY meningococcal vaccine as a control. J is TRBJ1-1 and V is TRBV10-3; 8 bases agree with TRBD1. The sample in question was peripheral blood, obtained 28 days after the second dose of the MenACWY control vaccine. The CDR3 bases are TGTGCCATCGGGACAGGTATGAACACTGAAGCTTTCTTT. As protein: CAIGTGMNTEAFF.